The next 9 T cell receptor beta chains were all read from a single sample in a study of OX40 agonist ivuxolimab in advanced cancers. TCRdb keeps only in-frame clones here, not all; method: immunoSEQ multiplex PCR. The sample holds about 36,000 clones, roughly 80% seen once. The input for sequencing was CD4+ or CD8+ T cells sorted from blood, taken in a trial of the OX40 agonist ivuxolimab. All receptors come from an adult with an advanced solid tumor such as melanoma, head and neck, liver or kidney cancer.

The chain joins TRBV4-1 to TRBJ1-5; tentatively, D is TRBD1 (5 bases). Between the trimmed V and J ends, which lost 3 bases and 5 bases, there was a span of 14 bases. Per germline, CDR1 MGHRA and CDR2 YSYEKL. CDR3 size: 15 residues. The CDR3 reads CASSHGTDPYQPQHF. CDR3 DNA sequence: TGCGCCAGCAGCCACGGGACGGACCCATATCAGCCCCAGCATTTT.

The V gene is TRBV30, the J gene TRBJ2-2; a possible D gene is TRBD2 (6 bases). The CDR3 totals 12 residues. The germline V gene has CDR1 GTSNPN and CDR2 SVGIG (reference sequence). The V and J ends lost 0 bases and 8 bases respectively, with 7 bases between them. The CDR3 is CAWSVGGGELFF. The CDR3 region has the DNA TGTGCCTGGAGTGTGGGGGGTGGGGAGCTGTTTTTT.

The count of this clone is one. The genes are TRBV29-1 and TRBJ2-1, with 10 bases fitting TRBD2. Germline CDR1 and CDR2: SQVTM and ANQGSEA. J lost 4 bases, V lost 2 bases, and 5 bases had no gene match. The CDR3 covers 15 residues. The CDR3 here is CSVEIGTSVYNEQFF. Written as DNA, the CDR3 is TGCAGCGTTGAAATTGGGACTAGCGTATACAATGAGCAGTTCTTC.

The rearrangement uses TRBV28 and TRBJ2-3; TRBD2 matches 9 bases. Per germline, CDR1 MDHEN and CDR2 SYDVKM. The CDR3 totals 17 residues. Germline trimming cut 6 bases from V and 1 base from J; bases unmatched to any gene: 11. CDR3 loop: CASSTPWTSDGTDTQYF. The CDR3 DNA reads as TGTGCCAGCAGCACCCCCTGGACTAGCGACGGCACAGATACGCAGTATTTT.

V gene TRBV9 combines with J gene TRBJ2-5, with 13 bases that match TRBD2. In germline, CDR1 is SGDLS, CDR2 YYNGEE. This CDR3 comprises 17 residues. The J segment lost 1 base and the V segment lost 3 bases, leaving 6 bases of the junction unmatched. The CDR3 is CASSGTGTSGAQETQYF. In nucleotides, the CDR3 is TGTGCCAGCAGCGGGACCGGGACTAGCGGGGCCCAAGAGACCCAGTACTTC.

The genes are TRBV28 and TRBJ1-5; D is unclear. This CDR3 spans 13 amino acids. Germline lookup yields CDR1 MDHEN and CDR2 SYDVKM. Trimming took 2 bases from V and 3 from J, leaving 5 bases between them. CDR3: CASSLGINQPQHF. The CDR3 DNA follows: TGTGCCAGCAGTTTAGGTATCAATCAGCCCCAGCATTTT. The entire variable domain, with the rest obtained from reference TRBV28 and TRBJ1-5, is as follows: DVKVTQSSRYLVKRTGEKVFLECVQDMDHENMFWYRQDPGLGLRLIYFSYDVKMKEKGDIPEGYSVSREKKERFSLILESASTNQTSMYLCASSLGINQPQHFGDGTRLSIL.

This clone was seen only a few times. The rearrangement uses TRBV7-2 and TRBJ2-1; D not resolved. This CDR3 is 15 amino acids long. V was pared by 3 bases and J by 7 bases, with 16 bases between. Germline lookup yields CDR1 SGHTA and CDR2 FQGNSA. The CDR3, as DNA: TGTGCCAGCAGCTTTTTCGCAATCCAGGAGAATGAGCAGTTCTTC. This translates into CASSFFAIQENEQFF. The complete variable domain, with remaining parts taken from reference TRBV7-2 and TRBJ2-1, reads GAGVSQSPSNKVTEKGKDVELRCDPISGHTALYWYRQSLGQGLEFLIYFQGNSAPDKSGLPSDRFSAERTGGSVSTLTIQRTQQEDSAVYLCASSFFAIQENEQFFGPGTRLTVL.

This clone has only a few counts. This chain connects TRBV11-3 to TRBJ2-7; maybe TRBD1 (6 bases). Germline CDR1 reads SGHNT; CDR2 reads YENEEA. V was pared by 5 bases and J by 2 bases, with 13 bases between. This CDR3 comprises 14 residues. CDR3 bases: TGTGCCAGCAGCGATCCGGACAGACCCTACGAGCAGTACTTC. Translating it yields CASSDPDRPYEQYF.

J is TRBJ2-3 and V is TRBV5-5; TRBD2 matches at 8 bases. The V gene end was trimmed by 0 bases and the J gene end by 0 bases; junction bases not matched to a gene: 12. Germline-derived CDR1 and CDR2 are SGHKS and YYEKEE (reference sequence). The CDR3 sequence is 19 residues long. The CDR3 sequence is CASSLARLAGTASTDTQYF. Written as DNA, the CDR3 is TGTGCCAGCAGCTTGGCCCGGCTAGCGGGCACAGCTAGCACAGATACGCAGTATTTT.